The T cell receptor (beta chain) described here comes from a study of CD8 T cells in ankylosing spondylitis. The CDR3 extends over 16 amino acids. Germline values: CDR1 LGHDT, CDR2 YNNKEL (reference sequence). With 4 bases clipped from V and 8 bases from J, the junction kept 7 bases outside the gene matches. Study observations and caveats: Clones tied to disease were said to be significantly enriched in matched ankylosing spondylitis synovial fluid. Previous work reported some of these motif variants in the synovial fluid and blood of reactive arthritis.

Of note for this clonotype: Its antigen is not known.

Libraries for TCR beta were made by quantitative 5'-RACE with molecular barcodes. TCRdb recomputed calls from the 5' RACE reads with MiXCR, one row per CDR3 protein. The repertoire consists of 180,000 or so distinct CDR3 sequences, with 11% occurring once and the leading ten covering under 35%. The TCR sequence derives from a male donor with ankylosing spondylitis or in good health (not recorded which). Source material: blood, either unsorted or a sorted T cell fraction (not recorded which). The gene calls are TRBV3-1 and TRBJ2-1, with 14 positions matching TRBD2. The CDR3 DNA sequence: TGTGCCAGCAGCCGAGGGACTAGCGGGAGTGGGGATGAGCAGTTCTTC. Its protein product is CASSRGTSGSGDEQFF.